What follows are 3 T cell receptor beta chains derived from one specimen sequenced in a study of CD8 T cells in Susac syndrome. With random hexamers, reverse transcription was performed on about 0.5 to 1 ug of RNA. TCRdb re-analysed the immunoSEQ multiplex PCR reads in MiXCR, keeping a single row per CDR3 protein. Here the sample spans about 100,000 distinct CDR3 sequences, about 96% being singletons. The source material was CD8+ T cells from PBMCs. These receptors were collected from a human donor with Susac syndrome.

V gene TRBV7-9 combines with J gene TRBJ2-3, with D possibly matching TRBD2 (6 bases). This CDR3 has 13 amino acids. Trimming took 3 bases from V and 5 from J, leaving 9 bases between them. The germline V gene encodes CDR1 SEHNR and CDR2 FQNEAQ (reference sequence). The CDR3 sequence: CASSLDGRDTQYF. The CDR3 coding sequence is TGTGCCAGCAGCTTGGACGGGAGAGATACGCAGTATTTT.

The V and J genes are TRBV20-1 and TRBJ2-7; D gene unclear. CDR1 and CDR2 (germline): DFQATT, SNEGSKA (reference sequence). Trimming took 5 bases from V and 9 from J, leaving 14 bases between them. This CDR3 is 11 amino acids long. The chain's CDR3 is CSAVSEKGQYF. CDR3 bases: TGCAGTGCTGTCTCAGAGAAGGGGCAGTACTTC.

CDR3 region: CASGLDVSYEQYF. The CDR3 region has the DNA TGTGCCAGCGGCCTGGATGTCTCCTACGAGCAGTACTTC. This chain joins TRBV27 and TRBJ2-7; D is uncertain. Germline V gene data show CDR1 as MNHEY and CDR2 as SMNVEV (reference sequence). CDR3 size: 13 residues. Trimming shortened V by 8 bases and J by 0 bases, and 11 bases separated the two germline ends.